This TCR beta chain was captured in a study of T-cell reconstitution after alpha-beta-depleted transplantation in children. V shed 4 bases and J 0 bases; nucleotides not matched to a gene: 11. The CDR3 spans 18 residues. The V gene's germline CDR1 is MNHEY and CDR2 SMNVEV (reference sequence). Researchers prepared the TCRbeta library using unique molecular identifiers, the study reports. TCRdb re-analysed the PCR reads in MiXCR, keeping a single row per CDR3 protein. The sample contains 90,000 to 150,000 distinct CDR3 sequences, 23% of which appear only once. V and J are TRBV27 and TRBJ2-1; the match to TRBD1 covers 8 bases. The source material was PBMCs, mostly from graft donor cells, sampled 180 days after TCRalphabeta/CD19-depleted stem cell transplant. The sequence was collected from a male patient between 2 and 10 years old who had a stem cell transplant for chronic granulomatous disease, so the T cells may come from the graft donor. In nucleotides, the CDR3 is TGTGCCAGCAGTTCACCCACGACAGGGGATTTCTCCTACAATGAGCAGTTCTTC. This translates into CASSSPTTGDFSYNEQFF.